Detailed here is one T cell receptor beta chain. The target antigen is unknown. These data originate in a study of blood T cells in healthy people across ages. Regarding the study as a whole: Greater diversity and more naive CD4+ cells were seen in long-lived donors than in aged donors.

The CDR3 covers 13 residues. The germline CDR1 and CDR2 sequences are MNHNY and SVGAGI (reference sequence). With 6 bases clipped from V and 6 bases from J, the junction kept 4 bases outside the gene matches. A sample-barcoded 5' primer and a J-beta primer mix were used in a second PCR of roughly 6 to 11 cycles. Using its own MiXCR run on the 5' RACE reads, TCRdb lists one record per CDR3 protein. The table includes 780,000 or so distinct CDR3 sequences, 45% to 70% detected once. The origin of this receptor is a man aged 35 to 55 in good health. The sample consisted of blood. V is TRBV6-6 and J is TRBJ2-1; 8 bases are shared with TRBD1. For the CDR3, the DNA is TGTGCCAGCAGCCGGGACAGGCCCAATGAGCAGTTCTTC. It yields the protein CASSRDRPNEQFF.